A single sample is the source of the 25 T cell receptor beta chains below, sequenced in a study of cytomegalovirus exposure and HLA in healthy donors. Sequencing was performed with immunoSEQ multiplex PCR; in TCRdb, only in-frame clones are kept and a portion is missing. The sample includes 95,000 to 150,000 clones, 70% to 90% seen only once; the top ten take about 6%. The sequenced sample consisted of PBMCs. These receptor sequences come from a woman between 18 and 29 years old in good health and CMV-seropositive.

In nucleotides, the CDR3 is TGTGCCAGCAGAAAGAACATGGGAGAAGGAGAAAAACTGTTTTTT. Translating it yields CASRKNMGEGEKLFF. The J gene is TRBJ1-4, the V gene TRBV11-3; no definite D call. The CDR3 spans 15 residues. Germline loops: CDR1 SGHNT, CDR2 YENEEA. The V end was cut by 6 bases, the J end by 8 bases, with 19 bases between.

This clone appeared once. The V and J genes are TRBV6-1 and TRBJ2-3; unclear D gene. Per germline, CDR1 MNHNS and CDR2 SASEGT. CDR3 length: 16 amino acids. Deletions cut 3 bases from V and 2 bases from J, with 15 bases between. As DNA, the CDR3 is TGTGCCAGCAGTGATTACGAGAGCTTATACACAGATACGCAGTATTTT. Translated: CASSDYESLYTDTQYF.

Comments on this clone: The sample carries other DNA sequences with the same CDR3. The chain employs TRBV27 and TRBJ2-7, with 11 bases fitting TRBD1. Looked up from germline, CDR1 is MNHEY and CDR2 is SMNVEV (reference sequence). V was pared by 5 bases and J by 3 bases, with 3 bases of the junction left unmatched. The CDR3 extends over 14 amino acids. CDR3 sequence: CASSPGTGGYEQYF. DNA for the CDR3: TGTGCCAGCAGTCCGGGGACAGGGGGCTACGAGCAGTACTTC.

The chain employs TRBV7-3 and TRBJ2-3; D is possibly TRBD2 (6 bases). Germline CDR1 and CDR2: SGHTA and FQGTGA. V was trimmed by 5 bases and J by 2 bases, leaving 11 bases between them. The CDR3 has 14 amino acids. The CDR3 region is CASSAPGVTDTQYF. CDR3 DNA sequence: TGTGCCAGCAGCGCCCCGGGGGTCACAGATACGCAGTATTTT.

This clone has a handful of counts. This chain joins TRBV10-3 and TRBJ1-2; D is unresolved. CDR1 ENHRY and CDR2 SYGVKD come from the germline V gene. The CDR3 is 12 amino acids. V lost 9 bases and J 8 bases, leaving 16 bases between the germline ends. This chain's CDR3 is CAMPLAVTGYTF. The CDR3 DNA reads TGTGCCATGCCGCTCGCGGTAACGGGCTACACCTTC.

This clone was seen a handful of times. The rearrangement links TRBV15 to TRBJ1-5; TRBD1 is a possible D gene (6 bases). The length of the CDR3 is 17 residues. CDR1 LNHNV and CDR2 YYDKDF come from the germline V gene (reference sequence). With 1 base removed from V and 6 bases from J, the gap between germline ends came to 19 bases. CDR3 residues: CATSRGDTTYGGQPQHF. In nucleotides, the CDR3 is TGTGCCACCAGCAGAGGGGACACTACTTATGGAGGTCAGCCCCAGCATTTT.

The rearrangement joins TRBV7-9 to TRBJ2-7, with 7 bases that match TRBD1. The ends lost 6 bases at V and 4 bases at J; junction bases unmatched: 12. Germline V gene data show CDR1 as SEHNR and CDR2 as FQNEAQ (reference sequence). CDR3 length equals 15 residues. The CDR3 sequence is CASRPTGTASYEQYF. The CDR3 nucleotides read TGTGCCAGCAGACCAACCGGGACAGCCTCTTACGAGCAGTACTTC. Looking up the rest from reference TRBV7-9 and TRBJ2-7 gives the full variable domain: DTGVSQNPRHKITKRGQNVTFRCDPISEHNRLYWYRQTLGQGPEFLTYFQNEAQLEKSRLLSDRFSAERPKGSFSTLEIQRTEQGDSAMYLCASRPTGTASYEQYFGPGTRLTVT.

J is TRBJ2-1 and V is TRBV18, with 8 bases lining up with TRBD2. Germline-derived CDR1 and CDR2 are KGHSH and LQKENI. The J segment lost 0 bases and the V segment lost 0 bases, leaving 7 bases of the junction unmatched. CDR3 size: 18 residues. The CDR3 is CASSPPGRLAGSYNEQFF. The CDR3 DNA reads TGTGCCAGCTCACCACCGGGAAGGCTAGCGGGCTCCTACAATGAGCAGTTCTTC.

V and J are TRBV4-3 and TRBJ2-7; no reliable D call. Germline V gene lookup returns CDR1 LGHNA and CDR2 YSLEER. CDR3 length: 14 residues. V was clipped by 0 bases and J by 1 base, with 7 bases between them. CDR3 nucleotides: TGCGCCAGCAGCCAAGAAATGTTATCCTACGAGCAGTACTTC. This gives the protein CASSQEMLSYEQYF.

The chain combines TRBV19 with TRBJ2-7, with D possibly TRBD1 on 6 matching bases. The length of the CDR3 is 15 residues. Germline values: CDR1 LNHDA, CDR2 SQIVND (reference sequence). V gave up 3 bases and J gave up 0 bases, with 12 bases separating them. CDR3 bases: TGTGCCAGTAGTATGGGGGCAGCTGCCTCCTACGAGCAGTACTTC. Translated: CASSMGAAASYEQYF.

The chain couples TRBV23-1 to TRBJ1-6; D is unresolved. TRBV23-1 has ORF status, its function being uncertain. Trimming took off 7 bases at V and 4 bases at J, with 26 bases between the two ends. This CDR3 has 19 amino acids. CDR3 nucleotides: TGCGCCAGCATTCCCCGGGAGGCCTTGGCCAACCTTTATAATTCACCCCTCCACTTT. It codes for CASIPREALANLYNSPLHF.

The chain carries TRBV2 and TRBJ1-2, with 7 bases identical to TRBD1. The germline V gene has CDR1 SNHLY and CDR2 FYNNEI. The CDR3 runs 14 residues. Losses at the gene ends were 7 bases for V and 0 bases for J; bases not matched to a gene: 5. The CDR3 here is CASKPGGTNYGYTF. The CDR3 nucleotides read TGTGCCAGCAAACCAGGGGGGACTAACTATGGCTACACCTTC. The full variable domain, in which reference TRBV2 and TRBJ1-2 provide the parts outside the CDR3, is EPEVTQTPSHQVTQMGQEVILRCVPISNHLYFYWYRQILGQKVEFLVSFYNNEISEKSEIFDDQFSVERPDGSNFTLKIRSTKLEDSAMYFCASKPGGTNYGYTFGSGTRLTVV.

This sequence joins TRBV30 and TRBJ1-4, with D possibly TRBD1 on 5 matching bases. The CDR3 runs to 14 residues. V lost 2 bases to trimming and J lost 3 bases, with 10 bases between them. Germline-derived CDR1 and CDR2 are GTSNPN and SVGIG (reference sequence). The CDR3 sequence: CAWSFTGPNEKLFF. The CDR3 DNA is TGTGCCTGGAGTTTCACAGGACCTAATGAAAAACTGTTTTTT.

This rearrangement joins TRBV4-1 to TRBJ1-1; the match to TRBD1 covers 8 bases. CDR3 length: 19 amino acids. Germline V lookup: CDR1 MGHRA, CDR2 YSYEKL. With V trimmed by 4 bases and J by 0 bases, 16 bases remained unmatched. Written as DNA, the CDR3 is TGCGCCAGCAGCCCCAGAGCAAGGCAGGGGGCTCGAATGAACACTGAAGCTTTCTTT. Protein product: CASSPRARQGARMNTEAFF.

V gene TRBV27 combines with J gene TRBJ2-1; D perhaps matches TRBD1 (6 bases). The CDR3 has 15 residues. V was clipped by 2 bases and J by 5 bases, with 13 bases between them. Germline V gene lookup returns CDR1 MNHEY and CDR2 SMNVEV (reference sequence). CDR3 coding DNA: TGTGCCAGCAGTTTAGGACAGTCTCTAAACAATGAGCAGTTCTTC. It encodes CASSLGQSLNNEQFF.

The rearrangement joins TRBV18 to TRBJ1-2; possible D gene TRBD1, 6 bases. There are 16 residues in the CDR3. CDR1 is KGHSH, CDR2 LQKENI, per germline. Trimming shortened V by 0 bases and J by 6 bases, and 17 bases separated the two germline ends. The CDR3, as DNA: TGTGCCAGCTCACCACCGGACAGAACTAAGCGTAATGGCTACACCTTC. Encoded protein: CASSPPDRTKRNGYTF.

This clone was seen only a few times. CDR3 DNA: TGTGCCAGCAGCGCCCGTCTGGGGGGGGACAATGAGCAGTTCTTC. Amino acids: CASSARLGGDNEQFF. The chain couples TRBV9 to TRBJ2-1; TRBD2 aligns across 7 bases. The V segment lost 3 bases and the J segment 5 bases; nucleotides outside the gene matches: 8. CDR1 and CDR2 (germline): SGDLS, YYNGEE. The length of the CDR3 is 15 residues.

The chain joins TRBV4-2 to TRBJ1-2, with TRBD1 as a possible D gene (6 bases). The germline CDR1 and CDR2 sequences are LGHNA and YNFKEQ. This CDR3 region has 15 residues. The V end lost 0 bases, the J end lost 12 bases, and 20 bases lay between the germline ends. CDR3 protein: CASSQDSGGRIFHTF. In nucleotides, the CDR3 is TGTGCCAGCAGCCAAGATAGCGGGGGGCGCATTTTCCACACCTTC.

The chain joins TRBV9 to TRBJ2-5; D gene ambiguous. Germline values: CDR1 SGDLS, CDR2 YYNGEE. This CDR3 has 13 amino acids. V dropped 0 bases and J dropped 9 bases, with 12 bases sitting between them. The CDR3 sequence: CASSVANLDSQYF. CDR3 coding DNA: TGTGCCAGCAGCGTAGCTAATCTTGACTCCCAGTACTTC.

J is TRBJ1-1 and V is TRBV18; no clear D gene. This CDR3 has 13 amino acids. Germline CDR1 reads KGHSH; CDR2 reads LQKENI. V shed 6 bases and J shed 0 bases, with 8 bases lying between them. The CDR3 loop is CASSSGVNTEAFF. The DNA of the CDR3 is TGTGCCAGCTCCTCCGGTGTGAACACTGAAGCTTTCTTT. The full variable domain, rest sourced from reference TRBV18 and TRBJ1-1, is NAGVMQNPRHLVRRRGQEARLRCSPMKGHSHVYWYRQLPEEGLKFMVYLQKENIIDESGMPKERFSAEFPKEGPSILRIQQVVRGDSAAYFCASSSGVNTEAFFGQGTRLTVV.

The chain carries TRBV7-9 and TRBJ2-7; 12 nucleotides agree with TRBD1. The trim removed 5 bases at V and 4 bases at J, leaving 6 bases unmatched. This CDR3 spans 15 amino acids. CDR1 and CDR2 from the germline V gene are SEHNR and FQNEAQ (reference sequence). DNA for the CDR3: TGTGCCAGCAGCCCAACGGGACAGGGGGCATACGAGCAGTACTTC. Protein sequence: CASSPTGQGAYEQYF. The complete variable domain, with remaining parts taken from reference TRBV7-9 and TRBJ2-7, reads DTGVSQNPRHKITKRGQNVTFRCDPISEHNRLYWYRQTLGQGPEFLTYFQNEAQLEKSRLLSDRFSAERPKGSFSTLEIQRTEQGDSAMYLCASSPTGQGAYEQYFGPGTRLTVT.

The chain joins TRBV13 to TRBJ1-1; 7 bases agree with TRBD1. CDR3 length: 14 amino acids. The V gene's germline CDR1 is PRHDT and CDR2 FYEKMQ (reference sequence). V lost 5 bases, J lost 2 bases, and 5 bases stayed unmatched. In nucleotides, the CDR3 is TGTGCCAGCAGCGCGGGACAGAGAAACACTGAAGCTTTCTTT. Its translation is CASSAGQRNTEAFF.

This rearrangement joins TRBV1 to TRBJ2-1; the table assigns TRBD2, which was not confirmed against the DNA. TRBV1 is a pseudogene locus. This CDR3 has 16 amino acids. The DNA for the CDR3 is TGCACCAGCAGCCAAGATCGGCGGGGGGGCTACAATGAGCAGTTCTTC. This encodes CTSSQDRRGGYNEQFF.

This clone has a single count. The V gene is TRBV6-6, the J gene TRBJ2-7; the match to TRBD2 covers 7 bases. Germline-derived CDR1 and CDR2 are MNHNY and SVGAGI (reference sequence). J lost 3 bases, V lost 6 bases, and 5 bases had no gene match. The CDR3 consists of 13 residues. The CDR3 protein is CASRPGGIYEQYF. The CDR3 coding sequence is TGTGCCAGCAGACCCGGGGGGATCTACGAGCAGTACTTC.

The chain employs TRBV9 and TRBJ1-1, with D hard to call. Germline CDR1 is SGDLS and CDR2 is YYNGEE. The CDR3 runs 13 residues. Trimming took 6 bases from V and 6 from J, leaving 15 bases between them. In DNA, the CDR3 is TGTGCCAGCACCCGACTGGTTTCGCCTGAAGCTTTCTTT. Translation: CASTRLVSPEAFF.